One TCR beta chain is described in this entry. Antigen unknown. Researchers ran the PCR with 60 Vbeta and 13 Jbeta primers. Repertoires were generated with immunoSEQ multiplex PCR, while TCRdb's copy carries only in-frame clones and drops some. The sample holds 150,000 or so clones. The data were taken from a study of cytomegalovirus exposure and HLA in healthy donors. Study results and limitations: In a later analysis, donors in an Asian-associated ancestry cluster reportedly had fewer N-insertions in productive TCRs than the cohort mean. HLA allele associations emerged for 15,000 to 20,000 TCR beta sequences in a later analysis, at 0.05 false discovery rate. TCR beta V segments were, for the most part, productive about 90% or about 30% of the time in an earlier analysis. Later on, analysis showed that most CMV-associated TCR beta chains appeared to be HLA-restricted.

After removal of 7 bases from V and 4 bases from J, the junction contained 7 bases not matched to a gene. CDR1 LNHDA and CDR2 SQIVND come from the germline V gene (reference sequence). CDR3 length: 15 amino acids. Sequenced: PBMCs. This chain links TRBV19 with TRBJ2-7, with 13 bases lining up with TRBD2. The receptor was derived from a woman between 40 and 55 years old in good health and CMV-seropositive. The DNA for the CDR3 is TGTGCCAGTACGGCACTAGCGGGAGGGCCTTACGAGCAGTACTTC. Translating gives CASTALAGGPYEQYF. Supplemented by reference TRBV19 and TRBJ2-7, the full variable domain reads DGGITQSPKYLFRKEGQNVTLSCEQNLNHDAMYWYRQDPGQGLRLIYYSQIVNDFQKGDIAEGYSVSREKKESFPLTVTSAQKNPTAFYLCASTALAGGPYEQYFGPGTRLTVT.